This T cell receptor (beta chain) comes out of a study of blood T cell repertoires in COVID-19. Study-level background: In each case, the material was cDNA or gDNA derived from T cells, B-cell-depleted T cells, or PBMCs.

Per the study methods: Using reference gene primer amplification, nucleated cell counts were estimated. Clones were sequenced by immunoSEQ multiplex PCR, and TCRdb holds only the in-frame ones, with some missing. That table furnishes V, J and clone size, whereas the DNA furnished D and trimming. The repertoire holds more than 250,000 clones, with 85% as singletons. Per the germline V gene, CDR1 is SNHLY and CDR2 is FYNNEI. The V gene end was trimmed by 2 bases and the J gene end by 12 bases; junction bases not matched to a gene: 6. There are 13 residues in the CDR3. The chain couples TRBV2 to TRBJ1-2, with 10 bases identical to TRBD1. The receptor's source is a man aged 45 to 65 with active or convalescent COVID-19. Input material: peripheral blood. CDR3 coding DNA: TGTGCCAGCAGTGAATGGGACAGGGGACCACACACCTTC. Amino acids: CASSEWDRGPHTF. Combining the CDR3 with reference TRBV2 and TRBJ1-2 gives the whole variable domain EPEVTQTPSHQVTQMGQEVILRCVPISNHLYFYWYRQILGQKVEFLVSFYNNEISEKSEIFDDQFSVERPDGSNFTLKIRSTKLEDSAMYFCASSEWDRGPHTFGSGTRLTVV.